This T cell receptor beta chain was identified during a study of cytomegalovirus exposure and HLA in healthy donors. Both 60 Vbeta primers and 13 Jbeta primers went into the PCR. The data were produced by immunoSEQ multiplex PCR, yet TCRdb's version contains in-frame clones alone and is incomplete. The data hold approximately 190,000 clones, with 75% to 85% observed a single time. As concerns this clone: The target antigen is unknown.

Study-level results: Per published reports, the classifier diagnosed cytomegalovirus status with high specificity and sensitivity. It is likely that the observed cluster of highly shared sequence variants was a sequencing artifact. Common viral pathogens seemed to be connected with several of the most significant clusters, according to a later analysis. What TCR beta sequences reportedly achieved was accurate prediction of HLA-A and HLA-B alleles in most subjects.

The CDR3 runs to 15 residues. Trimming took 0 bases from V and 3 from J; bases not matched to a gene: 3. CDR1 is SGDLS, CDR2 YYNGEE, per germline. Sequencing was performed on PBMCs. V and J are TRBV9 and TRBJ2-1; 7 nucleotides agree with TRBD2. This receptor was obtained from a woman aged 18-30 years in good health and CMV-seronegative. CDR3 DNA: TGTGCCAGCAGCGTAGATCCTAGCGGCTACAATGAGCAGTTCTTC. Protein: CASSVDPSGYNEQFF. The full variable domain, its missing parts supplied by reference TRBV9 and TRBJ2-1, is DSGVTQTPKHLITATGQRVTLRCSPRSGDLSVYWYQQSLDQGLQFLIQYYNGEERAKGNILERFSAQQFPDLHSELNLSSLELGDSALYFCASSVDPSGYNEQFFGPGTRLTVL.